Given below is one T cell receptor (beta chain) in context. Its antigen is not identified. CDR3 length equals 14 residues. The V end was cut by 2 bases, the J end by 2 bases, with 11 bases between. Per germline, CDR1 SGHRS and CDR2 YFSETQ. The source of the sample is a study of T-cell reconstitution after alpha-beta-depleted transplantation in children. Study-wide points: T-cell numbers and diversity, one year after transplant, stemmed largely from T cells that were newly produced.

The TCRbeta library was prepared with unique molecular identifiers. TCRdb itself ran the PCR reads through MiXCR, one entry per CDR3 protein. The repertoire holds about 340,000 distinct CDR3 sequences, with about 16% as singletons. The TCR comes from a male patient aged 2-10 years who had a stem cell transplant for acute lymphoblastic leukemia, so the T cells may come from the graft donor. The chain carries TRBV5-1 and TRBJ2-7; D unresolved. The sample was PBMCs, mostly from graft donor cells, taken 360 days after TCRalphabeta/CD19-depleted stem cell transplant. The CDR3 sequence is CASSLTGLTYEQYF. The CDR3 DNA sequence: TGCGCCAGCAGCTTAACCGGGCTAACCTACGAGCAGTACTTC.